The 13 T cell receptor beta chains listed next were all sequenced from one sample in a study of PD-L1 blockade in urothelial cancer. Time point described: pretreatment peripheral blood. Some clones are missing from TCRdb's copy, which holds only in-frame ones; the method was immunoSEQ multiplex PCR. The sample records tens of thousands of clones, about three quarters being singletons. The material sequenced was PBMCs, taken around atezolizumab (anti-PD-L1) treatment. These receptors all come from a man between 65 and 80 years old with urothelial cancer.

The CDR3 here is CASSIDGTGYYSGANVLTF. The CDR3 bases are TGTGCCAGTAGTATAGATGGGACAGGCTACTACTCTGGGGCCAACGTCCTGACTTTC. The chain joins TRBV19 to TRBJ2-6, with TRBD1 matching over 8 bases. The CDR3 sequence is 19 residues long. V gave up 0 bases and J gave up 0 bases; unmatched junction bases: 7. Germline V gene sequence: CDR1 LNHDA, CDR2 SQIVND (reference sequence).

The V gene is TRBV6-6, the J gene TRBJ1-2; no clear D. Germline-derived CDR1 and CDR2 are MNHNY and SVGAGI (reference sequence). This CDR3 is 16 amino acids long. V shed 6 bases and J shed 2 bases, with 19 bases lying between them. CDR3 region: CASRNATRQRNYGYTF. The CDR3 DNA reads as TGTGCCAGCAGAAACGCTACCCGGCAGCGAAACTATGGCTACACCTTC.

This clone showed up just a few times. The chain links TRBV15 to TRBJ2-3; 10 nucleotides align to TRBD2. The CDR3 loop spans 16 amino acids. From germline, CDR1 is LNHNV and CDR2 YYDKDF (reference sequence). Trimming took 4 bases from V and 5 from J; bases not matched to a gene: 9. The CDR3 loop reads CATSITAGGLLDTQYF. As DNA, the CDR3 is TGTGCCACCAGCATTACAGCGGGGGGGCTTTTAGATACGCAGTATTTT.

Only a few counts were recorded for this clone. This chain connects TRBV7-9 to TRBJ1-3; D is unclear. V lost 5 bases and J lost 0, with 11 bases in between. CDR1 SEHNR and CDR2 FQNEAQ come from the germline V gene (reference sequence). This CDR3 is 15 amino acids long. The DNA of the CDR3 is TGTGCCAGCAGCCCCCAGGCAGCCTCTGGAAACACCATATATTTT. It yields the protein CASSPQAASGNTIYF.

V and J are TRBV6-6 and TRBJ1-1, with TRBD1 matching over 8 bases. Germline CDR1 reads MNHNY; CDR2 reads SVGAGI (reference sequence). The J segment lost 1 base and the V segment lost 2 bases, leaving 3 bases of the junction unmatched. The CDR3 consists of 15 residues. The CDR3 sequence is CASSYGTGSNTEAFF. The CDR3, as DNA: TGTGCCAGCAGTTACGGGACAGGCTCGAACACTGAAGCTTTCTTT.

This chain links TRBV11-2 with TRBJ2-1, with 10 bases aligning to TRBD2. Germline V CDR1 and CDR2: SGHAT, FQNNGV. J lost 7 bases, V lost 1 base, and 4 bases had no gene match. This CDR3 has 15 residues. CDR3 bases: TGTGCCAGCAGCTTAGGTAGCGGGAGGAGAAATGAGCAGTTCTTC. This sequence encodes CASSLGSGRRNEQFF.

The chain carries TRBV5-8 and TRBJ2-6; no clear D. Trimming took off 0 bases at V and 0 bases at J, with 4 bases between the two ends. The CDR3 is made up of 15 amino acids. The germline gives CDR1 SGHTS, CDR2 YDEGEE. CDR3 protein: CASSLGSSGANVLTF. The CDR3 DNA reads TGTGCCAGCAGCTTGGGCAGCTCTGGGGCCAACGTCCTGACTTTC.

The rearrangement links TRBV7-3 to TRBJ1-1, with D unresolved. The CDR3 consists of 15 residues. Trimming took off 5 bases at V and 1 base at J, with 14 bases between the two ends. Germline V gives CDR1 SGHTA, CDR2 FQGTGA. CDR3 nucleotide sequence: TGTGCCAGCAGCGACGGTTCCAGGCAGAACACTGAAGCTTTCTTT. Its protein is CASSDGSRQNTEAFF.

The J gene is TRBJ2-2, the V gene TRBV11-3; TRBD1 is a possible D gene (5 bases). From germline, CDR1 is SGHNT and CDR2 YENEEA. Trimming took off 4 bases at V and 4 bases at J, with 16 bases between the two ends. The CDR3 has 16 amino acids. CDR3 loop: CASSSPAGLATGELFF. The DNA of the CDR3 is TGTGCCAGCAGCTCTCCGGCAGGGCTTGCCACCGGGGAGCTGTTTTTT.

The chain is built from TRBV11-2 and TRBJ1-1, with D maybe TRBD1 (6 bases). CDR3 length: 17 residues. Trimming took off 5 bases at V and 1 base at J, with 20 bases between the two ends. Germline assignment: CDR1 SGHAT and CDR2 FQNNGV. The chain's CDR3 is CASSVRGGWDTNTEAFF. The CDR3, as DNA: TGTGCCAGCAGCGTTAGAGGGGGATGGGATACGAACACTGAAGCTTTCTTT.

The genes are TRBV7-3 and TRBJ2-3; 7 bases agree with TRBD1. J lost 0 bases, V lost 2 bases, and 5 bases had no gene match. This CDR3 has 16 residues. Germline V gene lookup returns CDR1 SGHTA and CDR2 FQGTGA. CDR3 nucleotides: TGTGCCAGCAGCTTATACGACAGGGCTAGCACAGATACGCAGTATTTT. Amino acids: CASSLYDRASTDTQYF.

This clone was recorded once. The chain links TRBV7-3 to TRBJ2-7; 8 bases are a match to TRBD1. Looked up from germline, CDR1 is SGHTA and CDR2 is FQGTGA. The length of the CDR3 is 16 residues. Trimming at V came to 5 bases and at J to 4 bases, leaving 13 bases not matched to a gene. CDR3 sequence: CASSPLEAGGVYEQYF. CDR3 bases: TGTGCCAGCAGCCCATTGGAGGCAGGGGGCGTGTACGAGCAGTACTTC.

V and J are TRBV2 and TRBJ1-2; 8 nucleotides agree with TRBD1. The CDR3 is 16 residues long. Unmatched junction bases numbered 18, after V lost 7 bases and J lost 8 bases. Per germline, CDR1 SNHLY and CDR2 FYNNEI. The CDR3 here is CASTLFPGQDLRGYTF. The CDR3, as DNA: TGTGCCAGCACCTTATTCCCGGGACAGGATCTTCGAGGCTACACCTTC.